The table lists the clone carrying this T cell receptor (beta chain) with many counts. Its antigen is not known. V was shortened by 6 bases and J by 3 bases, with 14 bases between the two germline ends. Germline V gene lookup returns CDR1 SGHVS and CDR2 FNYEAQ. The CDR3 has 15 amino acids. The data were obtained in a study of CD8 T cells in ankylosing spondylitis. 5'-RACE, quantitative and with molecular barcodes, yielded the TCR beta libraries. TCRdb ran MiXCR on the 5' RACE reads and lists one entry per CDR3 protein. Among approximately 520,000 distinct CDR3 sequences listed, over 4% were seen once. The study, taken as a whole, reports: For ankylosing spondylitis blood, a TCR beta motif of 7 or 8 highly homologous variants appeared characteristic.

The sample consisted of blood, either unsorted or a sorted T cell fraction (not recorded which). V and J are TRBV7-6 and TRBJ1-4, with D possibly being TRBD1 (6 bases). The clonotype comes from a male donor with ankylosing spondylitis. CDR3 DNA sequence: TGTGCCAGCAGTTCTAACAGGGTCTCTAATGAAAAACTGTTTTTT. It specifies CASSSNRVSNEKLFF.